This T cell receptor (beta chain) was retrieved from a study of shared clonotypes between healthy human individuals. Study observations and caveats: Sample collection involved blood only; tissue repertoires are likely different.

About this clone: Its target is not known.

The naive CD8 subset, CD45RO-negative cells positively selected for CCR7, excluded terminally differentiated effector memory CD45RA+ cells. The data were produced by immunoSEQ multiplex PCR, yet TCRdb's version contains in-frame clones alone and is incomplete. The data contain 550,000 to 750,000 clones, 95% to 96% of them singletons. The sequence came from a woman in her twenties or thirties in good health. Specimen: naive CD8+ T cells sorted from blood.

DNA for the CDR3: TGTGCCAGCAGTGAAGAGGAACAATGGGGCGCGGGTAGCAATCAGCCCCAGCATTTT. Amino acids: CASSEEEQWGAGSNQPQHF. This sequence joins TRBV6-1 and TRBJ1-5; D may be TRBD1 (5 bases). Germline CDR1 is MNHNS and CDR2 is SASEGT. Trimming cost V 1 base and J 0 bases, with 19 bases left between them. This CDR3 is 19 amino acids long.